This T cell receptor (beta chain) emerged from a study of blood T cell repertoires in COVID-19. In the original workflow: Reference gene primer amplification in the assay estimated nucleated cell counts. Method: immunoSEQ multiplex PCR; TCRdb's copy keeps in-frame clones and lacks some. V, J and clone size were drawn from that table, and D and trimming were deduced from the DNA. The repertoire includes 350,000 or so clones, more than 70% of them detected once, and about 10% sits in the top ten. Looked up from germline, CDR1 is SGHTA and CDR2 is FQGNSA. Trimming cost V 6 bases and J 0 bases, with 8 bases left between them. There are 13 residues in the CDR3.

Material: peripheral blood. This receptor was taken from a woman aged 25 to 39 with COVID-19, enrolled during active disease. This chain connects TRBV7-2 to TRBJ1-1; D remains ambiguous. In DNA, the CDR3 is TGTGCCAGCAGTAGCGAACTGAACACTGAAGCTTTCTTT. This encodes CASSSELNTEAFF.